One and the same sample provided the 27 T cell receptor beta chains below, sequenced in a study of T cell changes during pregnancy in multiple sclerosis (dated by TCRdb to the late 2010s). Receptor amplification or capture employed the immunoSEQ multiplex PCR assay. What TCRdb holds here is the immuneACCESS table cut down to in-frame rearrangements. Part of the clones is not present; checked against another copy, under half of the missing clones reflect an unresolved V gene, and the others are unexplained. The sample table shows around 66,000 clones, and 90% are seen once. 3.3% of the sample is in the top ten clones. The input for sequencing was peripheral blood, taken in the first trimester of pregnancy. The origin of the receptors is a female donor in good health, enrolled as a control in a pregnancy study.

V usage is TRBV6-1 and J usage is TRBJ2-1; D is uncertain. V lost 7 bases to trimming and J lost 0 bases, with 10 bases between them. The CDR3 extends over 14 amino acids. Germline V lookup: CDR1 MNHNS, CDR2 SASEGT. CDR3 residues: CASTSRSSYNEQFF. For the CDR3, the DNA is TGTGCCAGCACCTCGAGAAGCTCCTACAATGAGCAGTTCTTC.

This chain uses TRBV5-6 with TRBJ1-6; 7 positions agree with TRBD1. The CDR3 length is 13 residues. J was trimmed by 9 bases and V by 2 bases; bases with no gene match: 2. Germline V gene lookup returns CDR1 SGHDT and CDR2 YYEEEE. In DNA, the CDR3 is TGTGCCAGCAGCTTCGACAGGGCTTCACCCCTCCACTTT. Its translation: CASSFDRASPLHF.

CDR3 in amino acids: CASSLSDLGRTGELFF. CDR3 sequence (DNA): TGTGCCAGCAGTTTATCGGATTTGGGGAGGACCGGGGAGCTGTTTTTT. The V and J genes are TRBV27 and TRBJ2-2; possibly TRBD2 for D (6 bases). The germline V and J ends were trimmed by 0 bases and 5 bases, with 13 bases remaining between them. Per the germline V gene, CDR1 is MNHEY and CDR2 is SMNVEV (reference sequence). The CDR3 runs to 16 residues.

This clone was counted between two and nine times. The chain couples TRBV7-9 to TRBJ1-2, with TRBD1 matching 9 bases. After removal of 5 bases from V and 12 bases from J, the junction contained 7 bases not matched to a gene. Germline V gene sequence: CDR1 SEHNR, CDR2 FQNEAQ (reference sequence). The CDR3 has 12 amino acids. The CDR3 protein is CASSGGDRENTF. CDR3 nucleotide sequence: TGTGCCAGCAGCGGGGGGGACAGGGAGAACACCTTC.

The chain carries TRBV7-9 and TRBJ1-2, with 7 positions matching TRBD1. This CDR3 is 14 amino acids long. The germline gives CDR1 SEHNR, CDR2 FQNEAQ (reference sequence). J was trimmed by 3 bases and V by 2 bases; bases with no gene match: 3. This CDR3 is CASSLKGADYGYTF. CDR3 sequence (DNA): TGTGCCAGCAGCTTAAAGGGGGCCGACTATGGCTACACCTTC. The complete variable domain, with remaining parts taken from reference TRBV7-9 and TRBJ1-2, reads DTGVSQNPRHKITKRGQNVTFRCDPISEHNRLYWYRQTLGQGPEFLTYFQNEAQLEKSRLLSDRFSAERPKGSFSTLEIQRTEQGDSAMYLCASSLKGADYGYTFGSGTRLTVV.

The V call is TRBV18, the J call TRBJ2-4; D not resolved. The CDR3 runs to 15 residues. Between the trimmed V and J ends, which lost 1 base and 0 bases, there was a span of 7 bases. CDR1 KGHSH and CDR2 LQKENI come from the germline V gene. The CDR3 DNA reads as TGTGCCAGCTCACCACTAGATTTAGCCAAAAACATTCAGTACTTC. Encoded protein: CASSPLDLAKNIQYF.

The chain joins TRBV30 to TRBJ1-4; 7 bases are a match to TRBD1. The CDR3 has 11 amino acids. CDR1 and CDR2 (germline): GTSNPN, SVGIG (reference sequence). V was clipped by 8 bases and J by 4 bases; unmatched bases: 1. This chain's CDR3 is CAGDSNEKLFF. The CDR3 nucleotides read TGTGCCGGGGACAGTAATGAAAAACTGTTTTTT.

V usage is TRBV11-3 and J usage is TRBJ1-2, with D hard to call. CDR3 size: 13 residues. Germline V gene data show CDR1 as SGHNT and CDR2 as YENEEA. Trimming left V 3 bases short and J 7 bases short, with 12 bases between. The CDR3 sequence is CASSLAVVGGYTF. Here the CDR3 DNA reads TGTGCCAGCAGCTTGGCGGTAGTGGGTGGCTACACCTTC.

The V and J genes are TRBV6-5 and TRBJ2-3; TRBD2 is a possible D gene (6 bases). This CDR3 contains 16 residues. V dropped 2 bases and J dropped 3 bases, with 15 bases sitting between them. Germline V gene sequence: CDR1 MNHEY, CDR2 SVGAGI. This CDR3 is CASSYIGGGLTDTQYF. The CDR3, as DNA: TGTGCCAGCAGTTACATCGGTGGAGGGCTAACAGATACGCAGTATTTT.

The chain employs TRBV2 and TRBJ1-1, with D perhaps TRBD1 (5 bases). V dropped 4 bases and J dropped 6 bases, with 9 bases sitting between them. Germline CDR1 reads SNHLY; CDR2 reads FYNNEI. The CDR3 is 12 amino acids. In DNA, the CDR3 is TGTGCCAGCAGTGGGGGGGACGCTGAAGCTTTCTTT. Translating it yields CASSGGDAEAFF.

The chain combines TRBV5-1 with TRBJ1-2, with TRBD1 identical over 11 bases. With V trimmed by 2 bases and J by 7 bases, 4 bases remained unmatched. Germline V gene lookup returns CDR1 SGHRS and CDR2 YFSETQ. The CDR3 extends over 14 amino acids. The CDR3 coding sequence is TGCGCCAGCAGCTTCGGGACAGGGGGAGTTGGCTACACCTTC. Protein sequence: CASSFGTGGVGYTF. Drawing the rest from reference TRBV5-1 and TRBJ1-2, the complete variable domain is KAGVTQTPRYLIKTRGQQVTLSCSPISGHRSVSWYQQTPGQGLQFLFEYFSETQRNKGNFPGRFSGRQFSNSRSEMNVSTLELGDSALYLCASSFGTGGVGYTFGSGTRLTVV.

The rearrangement joins TRBV19 to TRBJ1-5; D not resolved. This CDR3 spans 15 amino acids. The V gene's germline CDR1 is LNHDA and CDR2 SQIVND (reference sequence). V lost 1 base and J 1 base, leaving 8 bases between the germline ends. The CDR3 sequence is CASSIGTASNQPQHF. The DNA for the CDR3 is TGTGCCAGTAGTATAGGAACCGCGAGCAATCAGCCCCAGCATTTT.

V usage is TRBV4-2 and J usage is TRBJ1-2; unclear D gene. In germline, CDR1 is LGHNA, CDR2 YNFKEQ. Deletions cut 0 bases from V and 6 bases from J, with 11 bases between. The CDR3 spans 14 residues. CDR3 bases: TGTGCCAGCAGCCAAGATCTCGGGGTGGATGGCTACACCTTC. Amino acid sequence: CASSQDLGVDGYTF.

The V gene is TRBV6-6, the J gene TRBJ2-1; TRBD2 aligns across 7 bases. Germline values: CDR1 MNHNY, CDR2 SVGAGI (reference sequence). With V trimmed by 0 bases and J by 7 bases, 9 bases remained unmatched. The CDR3 contains 16 residues. For the CDR3, the DNA is TGTGCCAGCAGTTACTCATGGCGGGGGAAGGAAAATGAGCAGTTCTTC. This sequence encodes CASSYSWRGKENEQFF.

This chain links TRBV7-3 with TRBJ2-7; 11 nucleotides match TRBD1. V dropped 2 bases and J dropped 3; count of bases not matched to a gene: 3. This CDR3 has 15 amino acids. Germline V gives CDR1 SGHTA, CDR2 FQGTGA. CDR3 nucleotide sequence: TGTGCCAGCAGCTTAGGCGGGACAGGGGGCTACGAGCAGTACTTC. Its translation: CASSLGGTGGYEQYF.

This sequence joins TRBV25-1 and TRBJ2-7; D unclear. The CDR3 length is 11 residues. The V gene lost 2 bases and the J gene lost 5 bases, with 4 bases spanning the gap. Germline CDR1 is MGHDK and CDR2 is SYGVNS. DNA of the CDR3: TGTGCCAGCAGTGAAGCGAACGAGCAGTACTTC. It yields the protein CASSEANEQYF.

The rearrangement links TRBV2 to TRBJ1-5, with D possibly TRBD1 on 6 matching bases. The CDR3 runs to 15 residues. Germline assignment: CDR1 SNHLY and CDR2 FYNNEI. Trimming took 7 bases from V and 4 from J, leaving 17 bases between them. CDR3 in amino acids: CASTLTQGGNQPQHF. The CDR3 DNA follows: TGTGCCAGCACCCTGACCCAAGGGGGAAATCAGCCCCAGCATTTT.

This chain connects TRBV9 to TRBJ2-3; TRBD2 agrees at 11 bases. The CDR3 has 17 residues. V shed 4 bases, J shed 6 bases, and the junction held 13 bases outside the gene matches. Per the germline V gene, CDR1 is SGDLS and CDR2 is YYNGEE. The DNA for the CDR3 is TGTGCCAGCAGCTTACCTCCGGGACTAGCGGAGGTGGATACGCAGTATTTT. Translation: CASSLPPGLAEVDTQYF.

The rearrangement joins TRBV6-1 to TRBJ1-6; D unresolved. The germline V gene encodes CDR1 MNHNS and CDR2 SASEGT. The CDR3 is made up of 11 amino acids. Between the trimmed V and J ends, which lost 3 bases and 15 bases, there was a span of 9 bases. CDR3 coding DNA: TGTGCCAGCAGTGATAATTATATCCTCCACTTT. The encoded protein is CASSDNYILHF.

The V and J genes are TRBV11-3 and TRBJ1-2; a weak D match, TRBD1 (6 bases). V was shortened by 0 bases and J by 3 bases, with 11 bases between the two germline ends. Germline loops: CDR1 SGHNT, CDR2 YENEEA. The CDR3 covers 15 residues. The CDR3 DNA sequence: TGTGCCAGCAGCTTAGATGGGAACAGGGACTATGGCTACACCTTC. Its translation is CASSLDGNRDYGYTF.

The chain is built from TRBV13 and TRBJ2-7, with D perhaps TRBD2 (6 bases). Germline V CDR1 and CDR2: PRHDT, FYEKMQ (reference sequence). Trimming removed 2 bases from V and 2 bases from J, with 7 bases in between. The CDR3 extends over 13 amino acids. CDR3 coding DNA: TGTGCCAGCAGCTTATGGGGGGCCTACGAGCAGTACTTC. Encoded protein: CASSLWGAYEQYF.

CDR3 nucleotides: TGTGCCAGCAAAAGTGGGAGTAGTCTCTATGGCTACACCTTC. Protein sequence: CASKSGSSLYGYTF. The rearrangement joins TRBV2 to TRBJ1-2; D is uncertain. With 7 bases removed from V and 4 bases from J, the gap between germline ends came to 16 bases. From germline, CDR1 is SNHLY and CDR2 FYNNEI. The CDR3 has 14 amino acids.

This chain links TRBV11-2 with TRBJ1-2; D is perhaps TRBD1 (5 bases). Trimming shortened V by 3 bases and J by 7 bases, and 9 bases separated the two germline ends. CDR3 length: 12 amino acids. The V gene's germline CDR1 is SGHAT and CDR2 FQNNGV. In DNA form, the CDR3 reads TGTGCCAGCAGCTTTACAGGCGCTGGCTACACCTTC. It specifies CASSFTGAGYTF.

The chain combines TRBV4-2 with TRBJ2-7; D may be TRBD1 (5 bases). This CDR3 contains 15 residues. Germline V gene sequence: CDR1 LGHNA, CDR2 YNFKEQ. The V gene lost 0 bases and the J gene lost 4 bases, with 13 bases spanning the gap. CDR3 DNA: TGTGCCAGCAGCCAAGATTTAGGCAGGGTTTACGAGCAGTACTTC. Protein: CASSQDLGRVYEQYF.

The chain couples TRBV7-2 to TRBJ1-1; 7 bases fit TRBD1. The germline CDR1 and CDR2 sequences are SGHTA and FQGNSA. V dropped 2 bases and J dropped 5; count of bases not matched to a gene: 8. The CDR3 runs to 15 residues. In DNA form, the CDR3 reads TGTGCCAGCAGCTTAAGGAGGGGGCACGAAACTGAAGCTTTCTTT. This sequence encodes CASSLRRGHETEAFF.

This rearrangement joins TRBV4-3 to TRBJ2-7; 7 bases fit TRBD1. This CDR3 region has 14 residues. Germline values: CDR1 LGHNA, CDR2 YSLEER. V trimming: 0 bases; J trimming: 6 bases; junction bases outside the gene matches: 5. The CDR3 is CASSQDQGQFEQYF. DNA of the CDR3: TGCGCCAGCAGCCAAGATCAGGGACAGTTCGAGCAGTACTTC.

The rearrangement links TRBV5-4 to TRBJ1-1, with D possibly matching TRBD1 (5 bases). V was clipped by 0 bases and J by 1 base, with 7 bases between them. CDR1 SGHNT and CDR2 YYREEE come from the germline V gene (reference sequence). This CDR3 spans 14 amino acids. CDR3 region: CASSLETGNTEAFF. For the CDR3, the DNA is TGTGCCAGCAGCTTGGAAACAGGGAACACTGAAGCTTTCTTT.